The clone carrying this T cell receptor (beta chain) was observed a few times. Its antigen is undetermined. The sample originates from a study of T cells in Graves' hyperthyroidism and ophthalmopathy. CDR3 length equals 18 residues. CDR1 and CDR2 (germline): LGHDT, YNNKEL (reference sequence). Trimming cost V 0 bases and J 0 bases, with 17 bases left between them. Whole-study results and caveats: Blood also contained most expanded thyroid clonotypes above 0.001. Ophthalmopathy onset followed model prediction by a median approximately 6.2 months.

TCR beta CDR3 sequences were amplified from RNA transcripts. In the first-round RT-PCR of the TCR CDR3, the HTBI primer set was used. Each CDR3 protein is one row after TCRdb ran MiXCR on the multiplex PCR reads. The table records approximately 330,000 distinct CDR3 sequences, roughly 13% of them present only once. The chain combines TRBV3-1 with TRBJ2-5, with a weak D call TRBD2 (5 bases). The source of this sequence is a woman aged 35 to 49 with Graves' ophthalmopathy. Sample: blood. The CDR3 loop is CASSQDHSASPYQETQYF. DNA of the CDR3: TGTGCCAGCAGCCAAGATCACTCGGCTAGCCCGTACCAAGAGACCCAGTACTTC.